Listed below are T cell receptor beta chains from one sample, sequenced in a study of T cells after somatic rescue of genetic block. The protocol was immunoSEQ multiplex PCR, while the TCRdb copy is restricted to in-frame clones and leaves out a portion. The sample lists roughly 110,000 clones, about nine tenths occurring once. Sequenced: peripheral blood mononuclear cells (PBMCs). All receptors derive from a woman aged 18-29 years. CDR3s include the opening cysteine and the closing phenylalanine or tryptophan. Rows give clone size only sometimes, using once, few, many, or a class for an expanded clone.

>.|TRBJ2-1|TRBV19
CASSIDKGGGQFF
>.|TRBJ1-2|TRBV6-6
CASSKYSGPGDGYTF
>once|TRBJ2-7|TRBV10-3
CAISESGGGVSEQYF
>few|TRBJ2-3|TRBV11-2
CASSYTDTQYF
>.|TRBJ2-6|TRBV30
CAWSVVGKGGANVLTF
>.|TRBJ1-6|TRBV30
CAWSVRTGDSPLHF
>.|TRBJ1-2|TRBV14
CASSPTDRLYGYTF
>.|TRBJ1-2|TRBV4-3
CASSGAVWNYGYTF
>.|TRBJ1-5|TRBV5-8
CASSPPWPFSNQPQHF
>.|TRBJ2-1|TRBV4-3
CASSQGETSSYNEQFF
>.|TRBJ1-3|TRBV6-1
CASSDGRNTIYF
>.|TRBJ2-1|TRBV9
CASAGTSGDHEQFF
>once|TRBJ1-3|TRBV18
CASSPRGATGNTIYF
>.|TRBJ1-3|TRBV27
CASSPQGRGGNTIYF
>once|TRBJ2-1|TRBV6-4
CASSARDDNEQFF
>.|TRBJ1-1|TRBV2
CASSEALMRPPQGMNTEAFF
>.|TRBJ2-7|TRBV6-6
CASSPDSPPYEQYF
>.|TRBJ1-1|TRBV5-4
CASRTGGGSWTEAFF
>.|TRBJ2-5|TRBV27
CASSLDGTGGIKTQYF
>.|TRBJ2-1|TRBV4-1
CASRSSGGQPGNEQFF
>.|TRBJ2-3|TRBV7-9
CASSPRASVSTDTQYF
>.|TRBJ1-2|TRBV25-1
CASSGQGYYGYTF
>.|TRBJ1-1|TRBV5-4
CATNRVGDTEAFF
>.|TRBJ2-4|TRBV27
CASSQTGLLYF
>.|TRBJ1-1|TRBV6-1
CASQGINTEAFF
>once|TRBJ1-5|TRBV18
CASSPGGEQPQHF
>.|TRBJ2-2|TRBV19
CASSPFTSGLTGELFF
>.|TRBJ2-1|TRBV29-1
CSVARRRATYNEQFF
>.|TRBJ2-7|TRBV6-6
CASSYDRDVGEQYF
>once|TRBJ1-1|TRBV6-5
CASSSRQGHEAFF
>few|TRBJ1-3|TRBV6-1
CASSVGTGDSGNTIYF
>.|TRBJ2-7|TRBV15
CATSRDQDPSYEQYF
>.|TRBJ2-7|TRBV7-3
CASSLTGRPTYEQYF
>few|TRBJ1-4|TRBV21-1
CASSLDRGTFNEKLFF
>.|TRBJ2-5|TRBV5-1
CASSLTHQETQYF